Given below is one T cell receptor beta chain in context. In this sample, this clonotype turned up a few times. What antigen it recognizes has not been identified. Per-base quality was not reported, and no clone a single base away is much larger than it. Inclusive of the bounding cysteine and phenylalanine, the CDR3 is 16 residues long. Only the CDR3 DNA stays, 48 bases, in frame from base 1. Relative to germline, V is 3 bases shorter and J is 2 bases shorter, with 15 bases between their ends. These data are taken from a study of T cells in Graves' hyperthyroidism and ophthalmopathy (dated by TCRdb to the late 2010s). Study-wide context: Peripheral blood samples were taken at initial diagnosis, before any treatment was given. Following sampling, methimazole starting at 30 mg daily was given to hyperthyroidism patients, and high-dose intravenous methylprednisolone was given to ophthalmopathy patients. An independent validation cohort of fewer than 20 hyperthyroidism patients and 17 patients who later progressed to ophthalmopathy tested prospective prediction of ophthalmopathy. To identify TCR V-J signatures that set the groups apart, the researchers used a discovery cohort of 100 patients, made up of around 42 with Graves' ophthalmopathy and approximately 57 with stable Graves' hyperthyroidism. The roughly 94 discovery patients were randomly divided into training and test sets at a 7:3 ratio. In several Graves' hyperthyroidism patients, the study also compared T-cell repertoires from thyroid tissue with T-cell repertoires from blood. The paper describes TCR Vbeta CDR3 sequencing of around 140 peripheral blood samples, made up of roughly 40 ophthalmopathy patients, around 78 hyperthyroidism patients and 17 progressor patients.

Here is what the overall study found, with its caveats: In cross-validation, a model built on a 13 V-J signature told ophthalmopathy apart from stable hyperthyroidism with about 90% sensitivity and around 81% specificity, and in testing the same model reached 80%/75%. Sample size was not statistically predetermined, and investigators were not blinded to group allocation. Blood samples also contained most of the expanded thyroid clonotypes (frequency above 0.001), which suggests that blood repertoires may reflect thyroid immune responses. In validation, the model predicted progression to ophthalmopathy with approximately 69% sensitivity and approximately 78% specificity, a median of 6.5 months before onset.

A patient counted as having stable Graves' hyperthyroidism if no progression to ophthalmopathy occurred over 18 months of follow-up. Hyperthyroidism patients were newly diagnosed, had a disease duration of under 2 months, and were aged 18 to 65 years. Patients with uncontrolled infections, other autoimmune diseases, pregnancy or lactation were excluded. Diagnoses were based on clinical symptoms, serum thyroxine and TRAb, thyroid ultrasound and orbital computed tomography. PBMCs were isolated from about 10 ml of fresh peripheral blood by Ficoll-Paque density gradient centrifugation. Trizol reagent was used to extract total RNA, and RNA quality was then checked on an Agilent 2100 Bioanalyzer. Amplification of TCR beta CDR3 regions was carried out from RNA transcripts. The first round of RT-PCR for the TCR CDR3 was performed with the HTBI primer set and the Qiagen OneStep RT-PCR kit. The libraries were constructed in a second round of multiplex PCR and then size-selected and purified. The libraries were sequenced on an Illumina HiSeq2000 using paired-end 100 bp reads. The authors processed their data as follows. SOAPnuke was used to process the raw data, with reads discarded if the reads contained adapters or uncalled bases, had a mean Phred below 15, or lacked an exact constant-primer or identifier match. High-quality paired reads were merged using COPE v1.2.5, and each unique nucleotide sequence was defined as a clonotype. MiTCR v1.1 was used to align the clonotypes against IMGT TRBV, TRBD and TRBJ reference segments. Only V-J combinations with frequency above 0.0001, covering 99% to 99.2% of repertoires, were analysed. The TCS score was defined as the ratio of F50 (clonal expansion) to E x V (chaos), calculated using BLOSUM62-based TCRdist between CDR3 peptides within each V-J. Welch's t-statistics and random forest reduced fewer than 600 V-J features to roughly 13, which were used in a naive Bayes classifier (R e1071). The raw public reads went through TCRdb reprocessing: fastp at Q25, MiXCR clone calling, in-frame beta chains kept. A single entry per CDR3 protein holds the most common genes and DNA from its merged rows. It is TCRdb's table, rather than the study itself, that gives the V and J calls and clone size. In this sample the table shows around 520,000 distinct CDR3 sequences, around an eighth of which occur a single time. In total, the top ten clones hold 15% to 20% of the sample.

The sample taken for sequencing was blood. This sequence was found in a woman aged 18-29 years with Graves' hyperthyroidism. Recombination joined TRBV12-3 or TRBV12-4 with TRBJ2-3, with the D gene not clear enough to name. The CDR3 region has the sequence CASSFQVGWDTDTQYF. The DNA sequence is TGTGCCAGCAGTTTTCAGGTTGGGTGGGACACAGATACGCAGTATTTT.